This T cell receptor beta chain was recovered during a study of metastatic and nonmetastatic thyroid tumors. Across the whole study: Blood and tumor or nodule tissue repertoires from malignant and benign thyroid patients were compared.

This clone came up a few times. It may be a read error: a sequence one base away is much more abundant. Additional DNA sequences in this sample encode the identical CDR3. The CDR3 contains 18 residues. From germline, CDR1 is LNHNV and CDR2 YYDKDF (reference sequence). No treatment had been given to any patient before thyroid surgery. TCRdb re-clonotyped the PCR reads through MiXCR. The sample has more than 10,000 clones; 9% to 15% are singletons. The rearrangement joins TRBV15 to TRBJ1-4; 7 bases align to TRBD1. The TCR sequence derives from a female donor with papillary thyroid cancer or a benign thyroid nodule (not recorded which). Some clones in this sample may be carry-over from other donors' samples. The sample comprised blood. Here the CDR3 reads CATSRDQAGGGTNEKLFF. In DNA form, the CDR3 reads TGTGCTACCAGCAGAGATCAGGCAGGGGGTGGAACTAATGAAAAACTGTTTTTT.